Following are 20 T cell receptor beta chains from one sample sequenced in a study of T cell repertoires in cytomegalovirus infection. TCRdb passed the reads through MiXCR, listing each CDR3 protein once. The sample shows roughly 310,000 distinct CDR3 sequences, about 28% of them seen only once. What these receptors recognize is not known. This specimen was cultured PBMCs, taken from culture after CMV antigen stimulation. These receptors were collected from a human donor in good health (CMV status not recorded). Some clones in this sample may be carry-over from other donors' samples.

This clonotype was observed at least ten times. This chain connects TRBV7-2 to TRBJ2-2; D unresolved. The CDR3 loop spans 14 amino acids. CDR1 is SGHTA, CDR2 FQGNSA, per germline. Trimming stripped 1 base from V and 6 bases from J, with 9 bases between. The CDR3 nucleotides are TGTGCCAGCAGCTTAGACGGAAACGCCGGGGAGCTGTTTTTT. As protein: CASSLDGNAGELFF. Full variable domain (missing parts from reference TRBV7-2 and TRBJ2-2): GAGVSQSPSNKVTEKGKDVELRCDPISGHTALYWYRQSLGQGLEFLIYFQGNSAPDKSGLPSDRFSAERTGGSVSTLTIQRTQQEDSAVYLCASSLDGNAGELFFGEGSRLTVL.

The V and J genes are TRBV20-1 and TRBJ1-5; D is ambiguous. The V end lost 3 bases, the J end lost 2 bases, and 8 bases lay between the germline ends. The germline V gene has CDR1 DFQATT and CDR2 SNEGSKA (reference sequence). This CDR3 spans 13 amino acids. Written as DNA, the CDR3 is TGCAGTGCTAGTATAGAGGGCAATCAGCCCCAGCATTTT. Translating gives CSASIEGNQPQHF.

The gene calls are TRBV7-9 and TRBJ1-6, with 8 bases identical to TRBD1. CDR1 and CDR2 (germline): SEHNR, FQNEAQ (reference sequence). The CDR3 totals 15 residues. J was trimmed by 8 bases and V by 5 bases; bases with no gene match: 8. CDR3 sequence (DNA): TGTGCCAGCAGCCCGAGGACAGGGTCCGATTCACCCCTCCACTTT. It specifies CASSPRTGSDSPLHF.

Many counts were recorded for this clonotype. The CDR3 sequence: CASSLVASGGYNEQFF. DNA for the CDR3: TGTGCCAGCAGCTTAGTTGCTAGCGGGGGTTACAATGAGCAGTTCTTC. The chain employs TRBV11-2 and TRBJ2-1; 10 nucleotides match TRBD2. J gave up 4 bases and V 1 base, and 4 bases lay outside the gene matches. The germline V gene has CDR1 SGHAT and CDR2 FQNNGV. The CDR3 is 16 residues long. The full variable domain, its missing parts supplied by reference TRBV11-2 and TRBJ2-1, is EAGVAQSPRYKIIEKRQSVAFWCNPISGHATLYWYQQILGQGPKLLIQFQNNGVVDDSQLPKDRFSAERLKGVDSTLKIQPAKLEDSAVYLCASSLVASGGYNEQFFGPGTRLTVL.

This clonotype showed up just a few times. The chain couples TRBV5-1 to TRBJ2-3; maybe TRBD2 (7 bases). The CDR3 length is 14 residues. The germline V and J ends were trimmed by 0 bases and 8 bases, with 13 bases remaining between them. Germline CDR1 reads SGHRS; CDR2 reads YFSETQ. DNA of the CDR3: TGCGCCAGCAGCTTGGCGGCAGGGGAGGGTACGCAGTATTTT. This sequence encodes CASSLAAGEGTQYF.

The rearrangement joins TRBV6-6 to TRBJ2-1; a possible D gene is TRBD1 (6 bases). The germline gives CDR1 MNHNY, CDR2 SVGAGI (reference sequence). V was clipped by 6 bases and J by 3 bases, with 12 bases between them. This CDR3 is built from 14 residues. CDR3 region: CASRKGRGYNEQFF. DNA for the CDR3: TGTGCCAGCAGAAAGGGCAGGGGCTACAATGAGCAGTTCTTC.

This clonotype came up a few times. The chain has TRBV12-3 or TRBV12-4 and TRBJ2-5; the D gene is possibly TRBD2 (5 bases). The CDR3 spans 15 residues. V was trimmed by 5 bases and J by 3 bases, leaving 16 bases between them. CDR3 protein: CASSDPLAAEETQYF. CDR3 coding DNA: TGTGCCAGCAGTGACCCCCTAGCCGCGGAAGAGACCCAGTACTTC.

The chain is built from TRBV10-3 and TRBJ2-3; TRBD1 matches 7 bases. The CDR3 runs 13 residues. J was trimmed by 10 bases and V by 7 bases; bases with no gene match: 11. Germline-derived CDR1 and CDR2 are ENHRY and SYGVKD. The CDR3: CAINEDRSLSQYF. CDR3 DNA sequence: TGTGCCATCAACGAGGACAGGAGTTTGTCGCAGTATTTT.

The table lists this clonotype with a few counts. The rearrangement links TRBV11-2 to TRBJ1-2; possibly TRBD1 for D (5 bases). Per germline, CDR1 SGHAT and CDR2 FQNNGV. The CDR3 contains 13 residues. Trimming pared 6 bases from V and 7 bases from J, leaving 15 bases between. CDR3 region: CASSSSGLIGYTF. The CDR3 DNA follows: TGTGCCAGCAGTTCATCAGGGTTAATTGGCTACACCTTC.

A few counts support this clonotype. The DNA for the CDR3 is TGCGCCAGCAGCCCAGGGGGACTACCCCTCGGGGAGACCCAGTACTTC. Residues: CASSPGGLPLGETQYF. The V call is TRBV4-1, the J call TRBJ2-5, with D perhaps matching TRBD1 or TRBD2 (7 bases each). The CDR3 extends over 16 amino acids. Germline CDR1 MGHRA, CDR2 YSYEKL. V lost 4 bases to trimming and J lost 5 bases, with 20 bases between them.

The V and J genes are TRBV25-1 and TRBJ2-2; D is perhaps TRBD1 (6 bases). V was trimmed by 7 bases and J by 3 bases, leaving 6 bases between them. Germline-derived CDR1 and CDR2 are MGHDK and SYGVNS. The CDR3 consists of 12 residues. The CDR3 coding sequence is TGTGCCAGCACAGGGGACACCGGGGAGCTGTTTTTT. This codes for CASTGDTGELFF.

This clonotype has a handful of counts. This chain links TRBV19 with TRBJ2-2; D tentatively reads TRBD1 or TRBD2 (5 bases each). Between the trimmed V and J ends, which lost 4 bases and 0 bases, there was a span of 9 bases. CDR3 length: 15 residues. In germline, CDR1 is LNHDA, CDR2 SQIVND (reference sequence). CDR3 in DNA: TGTGCCAGTAGTAGACGAGGGGCGAACACCGGGGAGCTGTTTTTT. Translation: CASSRRGANTGELFF.

This rearrangement joins TRBV25-1 to TRBJ1-5, with D possibly matching TRBD1 (6 bases). The germline V gene encodes CDR1 MGHDK and CDR2 SYGVNS. V was pared by 8 bases and J by 6 bases, with 14 bases between. There are 13 residues in the CDR3. The DNA of the CDR3 is TGTGCCAGCGCTTCAGGGGACACTCAGCCCCAGCATTTT. This gives the protein CASASGDTQPQHF.

J is TRBJ2-5 and V is TRBV7-6, with D hard to call. V was cut by 4 bases and J by 5 bases, with 8 bases left in between. The germline CDR1 and CDR2 sequences are SGHVS and FNYEAQ. This CDR3 is 12 amino acids long. The CDR3 spells CASSSYGETQYF. For the CDR3, the DNA is TGTGCCAGCAGCTCCTACGGCGAGACCCAGTACTTC.

This clonotype showed up just a few times. The V call is TRBV18, the J call TRBJ1-2; 10 bases align to TRBD1. After removal of 2 bases from V and 4 bases from J, the junction contained 7 bases not matched to a gene. The CDR3 totals 16 residues. Germline CDR1 KGHSH, CDR2 LQKENI. This CDR3 is CASSPRGTGDRYGYTF. DNA for the CDR3: TGTGCCAGCTCACCAAGGGGGACAGGGGACCGCTATGGCTACACCTTC.

The chain is built from TRBV19 and TRBJ2-5; TRBD2 is a possible D gene (6 bases). Trimming shortened V by 5 bases and J by 3 bases, and 13 bases separated the two germline ends. The CDR3 is 14 residues long. Germline lookup yields CDR1 LNHDA and CDR2 SQIVND (reference sequence). CDR3 region: CASSPGLQEETQYF. The CDR3 bases are TGTGCCAGTAGTCCGGGACTTCAAGAAGAGACCCAGTACTTC.

This clonotype was detected a few times. The chain couples TRBV12-3 or TRBV12-4 to TRBJ1-1, with no clear D. V was clipped by 3 bases and J by 4 bases, with 6 bases between them. The CDR3 sequence is 12 residues long. In DNA form, the CDR3 reads TGTGCCAGCAGTTTGCTCGCCACTGAAGCTTTCTTT. It encodes CASSLLATEAFF.

This clonotype was seen a handful of times. The rearrangement joins TRBV19 to TRBJ1-1; 8 positions match TRBD1. The germline CDR1 and CDR2 sequences are LNHDA and SQIVND (reference sequence). Trimming removed 8 bases from V and 5 bases from J; junction bases left unmatched: 7. The length of the CDR3 is 13 residues. In nucleotides, the CDR3 is TGTGCCAGTCAGGGGGCCAGGAGAACTGAAGCTTTCTTT. It translates to CASQGARRTEAFF. The variable domain in full, completed from reference TRBV19 and TRBJ1-1, reads DGGITQSPKYLFRKEGQNVTLSCEQNLNHDAMYWYRQDPGQGLRLIYYSQIVNDFQKGDIAEGYSVSREKKESFPLTVTSAQKNPTAFYLCASQGARRTEAFFGQGTRLTVV.

This clonotype was counted a few times. V usage is TRBV7-8 and J usage is TRBJ2-1; 8 bases align to TRBD2. Germline CDR1 and CDR2: SGHVS and FQNEAQ. This CDR3 comprises 16 residues. Trimming removed 3 bases from V and 1 base from J; junction bases left unmatched: 5. The CDR3 reads CASSFLAGTSYNEQFF. The CDR3 DNA follows: TGTGCCAGCAGCTTTCTAGCGGGTACATCCTACAATGAGCAGTTCTTC.

The chain is built from TRBV10-3 and TRBJ2-3; D not resolved. The CDR3 is 14 residues long. V dropped 4 bases and J dropped 2 bases, with 10 bases sitting between them. Looked up from germline, CDR1 is ENHRY and CDR2 is SYGVKD. DNA of the CDR3: TGTGCCATCAGTGTTACTGGGGACACAGATACGCAGTATTTT. The encoded protein is CAISVTGDTDTQYF.